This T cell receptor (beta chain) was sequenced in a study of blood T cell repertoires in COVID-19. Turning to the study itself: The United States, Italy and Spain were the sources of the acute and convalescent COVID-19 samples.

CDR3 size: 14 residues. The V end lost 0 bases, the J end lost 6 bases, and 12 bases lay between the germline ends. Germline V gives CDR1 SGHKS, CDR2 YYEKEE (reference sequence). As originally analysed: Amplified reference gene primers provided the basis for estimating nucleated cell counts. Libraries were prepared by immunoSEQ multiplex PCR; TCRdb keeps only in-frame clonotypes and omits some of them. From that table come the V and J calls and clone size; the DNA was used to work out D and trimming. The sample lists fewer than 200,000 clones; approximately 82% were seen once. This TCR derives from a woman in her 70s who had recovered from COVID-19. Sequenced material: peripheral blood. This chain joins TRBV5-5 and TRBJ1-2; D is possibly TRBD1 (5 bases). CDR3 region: CASSLAGGWDGYTF. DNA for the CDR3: TGTGCCAGCAGCTTGGCCGGGGGGTGGGATGGCTACACCTTC.